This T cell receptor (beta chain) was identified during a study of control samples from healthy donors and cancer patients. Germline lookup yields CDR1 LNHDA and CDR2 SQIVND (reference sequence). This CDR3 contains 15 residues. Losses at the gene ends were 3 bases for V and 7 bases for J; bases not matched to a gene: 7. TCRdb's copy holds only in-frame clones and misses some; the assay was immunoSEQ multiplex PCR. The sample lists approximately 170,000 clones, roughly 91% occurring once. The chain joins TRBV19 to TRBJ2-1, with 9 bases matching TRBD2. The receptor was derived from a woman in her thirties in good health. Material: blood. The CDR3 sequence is CASSMGGGAWNEQFF. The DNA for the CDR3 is TGTGCCAGTAGTATGGGCGGGGGGGCTTGGAATGAGCAGTTCTTC.